The clone carrying this T cell receptor (beta chain) was counted only a few times. Its target is not known. The record originates from a study of beta chain features in type 1 diabetes. Whole-study context: Healthy donors and patients had similar age, gender and cell yields.

Study-wide findings and caveats: VDJ junctions sequenced from type 1 diabetes patients showed fewer insertions and more deletions. Here, the possible influence of HLA type (on TCRB rearrangement) remained unresolved.

The investigators reverse transcribed all of the isolated RNA, so they sequenced expressed TCRB transcripts. Only in-frame clones appear in the TCRdb table, and some are missing; sequencing was by immunoSEQ multiplex PCR. Of 680,000 or so clones in the sample, roughly a sixth are singletons; the top ten hold about 0.093%. CDR3 length equals 16 residues. Donors underwent one heparinised blood draw, around 120 mL on average. The chain carries TRBV21-1 and TRBJ1-1; the table's D call of TRBD1 was not tested on the DNA. TRBV21-1 is a listed pseudogene. Sequences were obtained from naive CD4+ T cells from blood. This sequence originates from a man aged 18 to 35 in good health. CDR3 loop: CASSSQGGPMNTEAFF. For the CDR3, the DNA is TGTGCCAGCAGTTCACAGGGGGGCCCAATGAACACTGAAGCTTTCTTT.